The next 8 T cell receptor beta chains were all read from a single sample in a study of blood T cell repertoires in COVID-19. Here immunoSEQ multiplex PCR was the method, and the copy in TCRdb shows in-frame clones only, minus some. Here the sample spans fewer than 300,000 clones, over 75% being singletons. The sequenced material came from peripheral blood. Receptors were obtained from a human donor with COVID-19, enrolled during active disease. The donor label of this sample is uncertain.

The chain uses TRBV19 and TRBJ2-1; 7 bases align to TRBD2. The J segment lost 0 bases and the V segment lost 3 bases, leaving 5 bases of the junction unmatched. Germline loops: CDR1 LNHDA, CDR2 SQIVND (reference sequence). The CDR3 has 16 residues. The CDR3 loop is CASSILGGSSYNEQFF. The CDR3 coding sequence is TGTGCCAGTAGTATTCTCGGCGGGAGCTCCTACAATGAGCAGTTCTTC.

V gene TRBV19 combines with J gene TRBJ1-1, with D maybe TRBD1 (5 bases). Trimming removed 1 base from V and 4 bases from J, with 10 bases in between. This CDR3 comprises 14 residues. Germline CDR1 and CDR2: LNHDA and SQIVND (reference sequence). The CDR3 coding sequence is TGTGCCAGTAGTATAGGGGGGGGGTCCACTGAAGCTTTCTTT. Protein product: CASSIGGGSTEAFF.

The chain uses TRBV19 and TRBJ2-3; TRBD1 agrees at 8 bases. CDR3 length: 14 residues. Germline CDR1 and CDR2: LNHDA and SQIVND (reference sequence). V trimming: 5 bases; J trimming: 3 bases; junction bases outside the gene matches: 4. CDR3: CASSRRGQTDTQYF. Written as DNA, the CDR3 is TGTGCCAGTAGTCGCAGGGGGCAGACAGATACGCAGTATTTT.

The chain couples TRBV7-9 to TRBJ2-7; maybe TRBD1 (6 bases). The CDR3 extends over 15 amino acids. Trimming cost V 1 base and J 0 bases, with 10 bases left between them. Germline lookup yields CDR1 SEHNR and CDR2 FQNEAQ (reference sequence). CDR3 coding DNA: TGTGCCAGCAGCTTAGTGGACAGTACCTCCTACGAGCAGTACTTC. This sequence encodes CASSLVDSTSYEQYF.

This sequence joins TRBV19 and TRBJ2-1; 14 nucleotides match TRBD2. From germline, CDR1 is LNHDA and CDR2 SQIVND (reference sequence). Trimming took 5 bases from V and 9 from J; bases not matched to a gene: 18. The CDR3 runs 19 residues. CDR3 sequence reads: CASSFRGTSGSSGAFEQFF. CDR3 DNA sequence: TGTGCCAGTAGTTTTAGGGGGACTAGCGGGAGCTCCGGCGCATTTGAGCAGTTCTTC. The full variable domain, completed using reference TRBV19 and TRBJ2-1, is DGGITQSPKYLFRKEGQNVTLSCEQNLNHDAMYWYRQDPGQGLRLIYYSQIVNDFQKGDIAEGYSVSREKKESFPLTVTSAQKNPTAFYLCASSFRGTSGSSGAFEQFFGPGTRLTVL.

The chain employs TRBV12-5 and TRBJ1-2, with TRBD1 matching 8 bases. Germline CDR1 is LGHNT and CDR2 is FRNRAP. Trimming took 1 base from V and 14 from J; bases not matched to a gene: 6. The CDR3 runs to 12 residues. The CDR3 protein is CASGLDQGARTF. DNA of the CDR3: TGTGCTAGTGGTTTGGACCAGGGGGCGAGGACCTTC.

The chain's CDR3 is CASSFRTSGLLYNEQFF. The CDR3 region has the DNA TGTGCCAGCAGTTTTCGGACTAGCGGACTTCTCTACAATGAGCAGTTCTTC. This rearrangement joins TRBV28 to TRBJ2-1, with 10 bases that match TRBD2. The CDR3 consists of 17 residues. J was trimmed by 3 bases and V by 3 bases; bases with no gene match: 8. Per the germline V gene, CDR1 is MDHEN and CDR2 is SYDVKM.

Only a few counts were recorded for this clone. The chain joins TRBV5-4 to TRBJ1-1; possible D gene TRBD1, 5 bases. Between the trimmed V and J ends, which lost 6 bases and 4 bases, there was a span of 16 bases. CDR1 SGHNT and CDR2 YYREEE come from the germline V gene (reference sequence). This CDR3 has 14 amino acids. This chain's CDR3 is CASTPGGRVTEAFF. The CDR3 nucleotides are TGTGCCAGCACCCCCGGGGGAAGGGTCACTGAAGCTTTCTTT.